Given below is one TCR beta chain in context. The data were taken from a study of blood T cell repertoires in COVID-19. Among Cohort 3 donors, those recovered had two negative PCRs, clearance, or symptom resolution. Libraries were prepared by immunoSEQ multiplex PCR; TCRdb keeps only in-frame clonotypes and omits some of them. The sample shows 250,000 or so clones, roughly four fifths of them seen only once. In germline, CDR1 is SQVTM, CDR2 ANQGSEA. V dropped 7 bases and J dropped 1 base, with 14 bases sitting between them. The CDR3 covers 13 residues. The sample consisted of PBMCs or T cells enriched from blood (not recorded which). The V call is TRBV29-1, the J call TRBJ2-7, with D maybe TRBD2 (7 bases). The clonotype was recovered from a man aged 45-60 years who had recovered from COVID-19. The CDR3 DNA reads TGCAGCGGCGGCCGGGGGGCGTCCTACGAGCAGTACTTC. This gives the protein CSGGRGASYEQYF.